This is a list of T cell receptor beta chains from one sample in a study of T cell changes during pregnancy in multiple sclerosis. TCRdb's copy holds only in-frame clones and misses some; the assay was immunoSEQ multiplex PCR. The sample lists about 70,000 clones, 80% to 95% seen once, with 2% to 2.5% in the top ten. The sequencing used peripheral blood, collected before pregnancy. These TCRs come from a female donor with multiple sclerosis, enrolled in a pregnancy study. Each CDR3 is given with its conserved first and last residue.

J gene | V gene | CDR3 protein
TRBJ2-7 | TRBV19 | CASSGASYEQYF
TRBJ1-5 | TRBV6-5 | CASRIREYSNQPQHF
TRBJ1-5 | TRBV30 | CAWSVQGQPQHF
TRBJ2-7 | TRBV7-9 | CASSFSDYEQYF
TRBJ2-7 | TRBV6-5 | CASRRTVLLEQYF
TRBJ1-5 | TRBV28 | CASVGVGARDQPQHF
TRBJ2-3 | TRBV19 | CASSTGQFSGTDTQYF
TRBJ2-2 | TRBV29-1 | CSVANLAGTGELFF
TRBJ1-2 | TRBV9 | CASSVEAGISNYGYTF
TRBJ1-1 | TRBV18 | CASSPLSGWNTEAFF
TRBJ2-5 | TRBV7-2 | CASSRTGGIFQETQYF
TRBJ2-1 | TRBV29-1 | CSVEELLGEGNEQFF
TRBJ2-7 | TRBV4-2 | CASSATGSSYEQYF
TRBJ1-6 | TRBV27 | CASSLGGNSPLHF
TRBJ2-5 | TRBV11-2 | CASSRWTSGETQYF
TRBJ1-5 | TRBV7-9 | CASSFDSSNQPQHF
TRBJ2-7 | TRBV6-5 | CASRRLAGAYEQYF
TRBJ1-5 | TRBV5-4 | CASSLTGSNQPQHF
TRBJ2-6 | TRBV4-3 | CASSQPTGPGANVLTF
TRBJ2-1 | TRBV30 | CAWSQLALEQFF
TRBJ2-1 | TRBV11-2 | CASSLVSGASYNEQFF
TRBJ2-7 | TRBV10-3 | CAIGGTSGIDTREQYF
TRBJ1-2 | TRBV6-1 | CASSGTDSLYGYTF
TRBJ1-5 | TRBV27 | CASSSGVPNQPQHF
TRBJ2-2 | TRBV4-3 | CASSQSLAGLAATGELFF
TRBJ2-5 | TRBV9 | CASSATPLAGQETQYF
TRBJ2-1 | TRBV6-5 | CASSLLGRLNEQFF
TRBJ1-1 | TRBV5-4 | CASSPGGNLGFEAFF
TRBJ2-3 | TRBV5-6 | CASSESDTQYF
TRBJ2-5 | TRBV6-6 | CASSYTGQQETQYF
TRBJ2-7 | TRBV27 | CASRRGERSTYEQYF
TRBJ2-7 | TRBV6-5 | CASRTDRGSSYEQYF
TRBJ2-1 | TRBV21-1 | CASSARDRGRELGNEQFF
TRBJ1-2 | TRBV7-2 | CASSFRPDSHGYTF
TRBJ2-3 | TRBV29-1 | CSALGDRGTDTQYF
TRBJ2-5 | TRBV2 | CASSAHRLARQETQYF
TRBJ2-3 | TRBV5-1 | CASGQTSGSSGSDTQYF
TRBJ2-5 | TRBV11-3 | CASSTLGQGLAEETQYF
TRBJ2-3 | TRBV5-4 | CASSSPLGDRTEDTQYF
TRBJ2-7 | TRBV4-1 | CASSQNLGLPYEQYF
TRBJ2-7 | TRBV9 | CASSVDAGTDIYEQYF
TRBJ2-3 | TRBV7-6 | CASSLDGTVGGTQYF
TRBJ2-5 | TRBV7-2 | CASSLRQIQETQYF
TRBJ1-2 | TRBV5-4 | CASSLEAGVGYTF
TRBJ2-1 | TRBV6-5 | CASSYSAGRGNNEQFF
TRBJ2-7 | TRBV6-5 | CASSRQGYEQYF
TRBJ1-1 | TRBV29-1 | CSVEERGAGTEAFF
TRBJ1-1 | TRBV15 | CATSRVGDEAFF
TRBJ1-4 | TRBV14 | CASSSYRTTNEKLFF
TRBJ1-1 | TRBV15 | CATSENRGDGTEAFF
TRBJ2-7 | TRBV5-1 | CASTRTPQFNEQYF
TRBJ1-1 | TRBV11-2 | CASSIGTAKNTEAFF
TRBJ2-2 | TRBV7-9 | CASSARQGRNTGELFF
TRBJ2-5 | TRBV27 | CASSSRGQVPQETQYF
TRBJ1-4 | TRBV30 | CAWSGTIVSNEKLFF
TRBJ1-2 | TRBV6-1 | CASSDTGFNYGYTF